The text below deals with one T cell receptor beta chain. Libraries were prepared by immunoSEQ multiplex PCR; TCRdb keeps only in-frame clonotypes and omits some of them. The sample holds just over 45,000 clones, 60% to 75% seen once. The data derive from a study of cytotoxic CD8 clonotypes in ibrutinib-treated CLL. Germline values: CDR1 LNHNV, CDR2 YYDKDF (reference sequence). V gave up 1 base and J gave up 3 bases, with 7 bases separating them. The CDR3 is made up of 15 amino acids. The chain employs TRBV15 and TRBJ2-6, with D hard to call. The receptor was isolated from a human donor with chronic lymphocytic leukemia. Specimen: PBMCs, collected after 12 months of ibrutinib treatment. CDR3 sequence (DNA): TGTGCCACCAGCAGAGCCCTCGGTGGGGCCAACGTCCTGACTTTC. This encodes CATSRALGGANVLTF. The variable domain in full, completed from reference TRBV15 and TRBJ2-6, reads DAMVIQNPRYQVTQFGKPVTLSCSQTLNHNVMYWYQQKSSQAPKLLFHYYDKDFNNEADTPDNFQSRRPNTSFCFLDIRSPGLGDTAMYLCATSRALGGANVLTFGAGSRLTVL.